This T cell receptor beta chain came from a study of shared clonotypes between healthy human individuals. Whole-study context: CD8 memory received one plate per donor, CD8 naive two, CD4 memory three and CD4 naive three.

TCRdb's copy holds only in-frame clones and misses some; the assay was immunoSEQ multiplex PCR. The sample carries some 650,000 clones, more than 95% recorded once. Study-wide results and caveats: Across a handful of donors, naive CD4 shared 5% to 5.5%, naive CD8 more than 3%, memory CD4 2% to 2.5%, memory CD8 about 0.38%.

To note about this clone: Antigen unknown.

Germline-derived CDR1 and CDR2 are SGHNT and YYREEE (reference sequence). The CDR3 totals 15 residues. The V segment lost 4 bases and the J segment 5 bases; nucleotides outside the gene matches: 8. This TCR came from a woman in her thirties in good health. V gene TRBV5-4 combines with J gene TRBJ2-5, with 10 bases fitting TRBD2. The sample comprised naive CD4+ T cells sorted from blood. The subset was: CD45RA+ positively selected. CDR3 in amino acids: CASSDPSGSGETQYF. As DNA, the CDR3 is TGTGCCAGCAGCGACCCTAGCGGGAGCGGCGAGACCCAGTACTTC.